The text below deals with one TCR beta chain. Recipients boosted at about 4 weeks or about 12 weeks are pooled. This entry is derived from a study of T cell responses to AZD1222 COVID-19 vaccine. Measured with immunoSEQ multiplex PCR; TCRdb has only the in-frame clones, and not every one. The sample consists of 130,000 to 150,000 clones, 89% of them appearing once. This clonotype was obtained from an adult who received the AZD1222 COVID-19 vaccine. The specimen comprised peripheral blood, sampled 28 days after the second AZD1222 dose.

The CDR3 DNA reads as TGCGCCAGCAGCTTGGGGACTCTTCCCTACGAGCAGTACTTC. Translated, it gives CASSLGTLPYEQYF. This rearrangement joins TRBV5-1 to TRBJ2-7, with D tentatively TRBD2 (5 bases). The CDR3 extends over 14 amino acids. The germline V gene encodes CDR1 SGHRS and CDR2 YFSETQ. V was clipped by 0 bases and J by 2 bases, with 9 bases between them.